Reported below is one T cell receptor beta chain. As yet, its antigen is unknown. The data derive from a study of OX40 agonist ivuxolimab in advanced cancers. Whole-study context: At 0.01 to 10 mg/kg, ivuxolimab was administered intravenously to patients every 2 weeks.

Whole-study findings and limits: Researchers did not establish what antigens the expanded peripheral T cells target. In the 0.1 to 3.0 mg/kg range, CD4+ and CD8+ blood T cells had expanded clonally by week 6. Expanded clones belonging to CD8+ T cells outnumbered, on average, those of CD4+.

Germline V CDR1 and CDR2: SGHTA, FQGTGA. CDR3 size: 16 residues. Deletions cut 5 bases from V and 7 bases from J, with 18 bases between. The assay was immunoSEQ multiplex PCR, and TCRdb's table has in-frame clones only and misses some. The data contain tens of thousands of clones, around 83% of them singletons. The origin of this receptor is an adult with an advanced solid tumor such as melanoma, head and neck, liver or kidney cancer. The specimen comprised CD4+ or CD8+ T cells sorted from blood, sampled in a trial of the OX40 agonist ivuxolimab. The V gene is TRBV7-3, the J gene TRBJ1-6; a weak D match, TRBD1 (6 bases). The CDR3 DNA reads as TGTGCCAGCAGCATCAGGGGAAGCGGGGAAAATTCACCCCTCCACTTT. Its translation: CASSIRGSGENSPLHF.